Below are 27 T cell receptor beta chains sequenced from a single sample in a study of early T cells in non-severe SARS-CoV-2 infection. TCRdb redid the calling of the 5' RACE reads with MiXCR, one entry per CDR3 protein. Here the sample spans approximately 80,000 distinct CDR3 sequences, roughly 12% being singletons. Material: whole blood. Receptors originate from an adult who was a healthcare worker with PCR-confirmed SARS-CoV-2 infection or an uninfected control (not recorded which).

The rearrangement links TRBV27 to TRBJ2-7; 8 bases fit TRBD2. Germline CDR1 reads MNHEY; CDR2 reads SMNVEV (reference sequence). This CDR3 has 13 residues. The V segment lost 5 bases and the J segment 3 bases; nucleotides outside the gene matches: 3. The CDR3 sequence is CASSRGGGYEQYF. Written as DNA, the CDR3 is TGTGCCAGCAGTCGGGGGGGCGGCTACGAGCAGTACTTC.

This clonotype was recorded a few times. The gene calls are TRBV11-1 and TRBJ1-3, with TRBD1 as a possible D gene (6 bases). This CDR3 is 15 amino acids long. The V gene's germline CDR1 is SGHAT and CDR2 FQDESV (reference sequence). The V end was cut by 3 bases, the J end by 1 base, with 10 bases between. CDR3 residues: CASSFYGTSGNTIYF. The CDR3 DNA reads as TGTGCCAGCAGCTTTTACGGGACATCTGGAAACACCATATATTTT.

This clonotype was recorded a few times. CDR3 region: CASSLAGAGSPTDTQYF. The CDR3 bases are TGTGCCAGCAGCTTAGCCGGGGCGGGTTCCCCCACAGATACGCAGTATTTT. This chain uses TRBV7-2 with TRBJ2-3; either TRBD1 or TRBD2 may supply D (5 bases each). V was pared by 0 bases and J by 2 bases, with 15 bases between. CDR1 SGHTA and CDR2 FQGNSA come from the germline V gene. The CDR3 length is 17 residues.

This clonotype was counted ten times or more. V and J are TRBV7-6 and TRBJ2-7; no clear D gene. Per the germline V gene, CDR1 is SGHVS and CDR2 is FNYEAQ. Trimming took 5 bases from V and 5 from J, leaving 19 bases between them. This CDR3 region has 15 residues. Written as DNA, the CDR3 is TGTGCCAGCAGCCCTATTGATACGACGGTCCACGAGCAGTACTTC. It specifies CASSPIDTTVHEQYF.

The chain combines TRBV20-1 with TRBJ2-7; TRBD1 or TRBD2 may be the D gene (5 bases each). The ends were cut back, 7 bases at V and 2 bases at J, with 15 bases in the middle. The germline V gene has CDR1 DFQATT and CDR2 SNEGSKA (reference sequence). CDR3 length: 13 residues. This chain's CDR3 is CSGRDPPAYEQYF. CDR3 coding DNA: TGCAGTGGTAGGGACCCCCCCGCCTACGAGCAGTACTTC.

CDR3 amino acids: CSVEDTGTAYNEQFF. CDR3 DNA sequence: TGCAGCGTTGAAGATACCGGGACAGCCTACAATGAGCAGTTCTTC. The gene calls are TRBV29-1 and TRBJ2-1; 7 bases are shared with TRBD1. The V gene end was trimmed by 0 bases and the J gene end by 2 bases; junction bases not matched to a gene: 4. Germline lookup yields CDR1 SQVTM and CDR2 ANQGSEA. This CDR3 is 15 amino acids long.

To note about this clonotype: No DNA is shown, since the ends of the CDR3 on it are uncertain; the CDR3 is the one TCRdb lists. The chain employs TRBV20-1 and TRBJ2-3; TRBD1 is the table's D call and was not checked against the DNA. Termini included, the CDR3 measures 14 amino acids. CDR1 and CDR2 (germline): DFQATT, SNEGSKA (reference sequence). The CDR3 loop reads CSSSDPRRADTQYF.

The genes are TRBV28 and TRBJ2-7, with D unresolved. The CDR3 length is 15 residues. Germline V gene sequence: CDR1 MDHEN, CDR2 SYDVKM. The V end lost 3 bases, the J end lost 2 bases, and 14 bases lay between the germline ends. The CDR3 sequence: CASSFPSGVPYEQYF. The CDR3 DNA follows: TGTGCCAGCAGTTTCCCCTCAGGAGTCCCCTACGAGCAGTACTTC.

There are a few counts of this clonotype. The rearrangement uses TRBV2 and TRBJ1-1; D gene uncertain. The CDR3 contains 14 residues. CDR1 and CDR2 from the germline V gene are SNHLY and FYNNEI. V was shortened by 8 bases and J by 1 base, with 14 bases between the two germline ends. Here the CDR3 reads CASLVNGWNTEAFF. CDR3 nucleotides: TGTGCCAGCTTAGTGAACGGATGGAACACTGAAGCTTTCTTT.

This clonotype was detected many times. The chain carries TRBV27 and TRBJ2-7, with D tentatively TRBD2 (5 bases). In germline, CDR1 is MNHEY, CDR2 SMNVEV (reference sequence). The CDR3 is made up of 14 amino acids. V was shortened by 8 bases and J by 4 bases, with 18 bases between the two germline ends. For the CDR3, the DNA is TGTGCCAGCCAGGAGAGGACTCCTCCTTACGAGCAGTACTTC. This gives the protein CASQERTPPYEQYF.

This chain links TRBV5-1 with TRBJ2-2; the D gene is possibly TRBD1 (7 bases). The CDR3 loop spans 15 amino acids. Trimming pared 4 bases from V and 0 bases from J, leaving 10 bases between. Germline values: CDR1 SGHRS, CDR2 YFSETQ. The CDR3, as DNA: TGCGCCAGCAGCGCGGGACAGACGAACACCGGGGAGCTGTTTTTT. Its translation: CASSAGQTNTGELFF.

This clonotype was counted a few times. The chain recombines TRBV20-1 with TRBJ1-1; the match to TRBD1 covers 9 bases. Losses at the gene ends were 5 bases for V and 4 bases for J; bases not matched to a gene: 14. The CDR3 runs 16 residues. From germline, CDR1 is DFQATT and CDR2 SNEGSKA (reference sequence). The CDR3 DNA follows: TGCAGTGCTCCCACCGGACAGGGGCGCAGGGGCACTGAAGCTTTCTTT. As protein: CSAPTGQGRRGTEAFF.

This clonotype was seen ten or more times. The chain carries TRBV20-1 and TRBJ2-2, with TRBD2 matching over 9 bases. The CDR3 is 14 amino acids. V dropped 6 bases and J dropped 7; count of bases not matched to a gene: 9. CDR1 and CDR2 (germline): DFQATT, SNEGSKA (reference sequence). CDR3 bases: TGCAGTGCGGCCGCGGGAGGGCTACACGGGGAGCTGTTTTTT. It codes for CSAAAGGLHGELFF.

The gene calls are TRBV6-6 and TRBJ1-2; 9 bases align to TRBD1. CDR1 is MNHNY, CDR2 SVGAGI, per germline (reference sequence). CDR3 length: 15 amino acids. With V trimmed by 0 bases and J by 2 bases, 1 base remained unmatched. This chain's CDR3 is CASSYSQGANYGYTF. The DNA for the CDR3 is TGTGCCAGCAGTTACTCACAGGGGGCGAACTATGGCTACACCTTC.

This clonotype showed up just a few times. The chain joins TRBV7-9 to TRBJ1-1; D is undetermined. Germline-derived CDR1 and CDR2 are SEHNR and FQNEAQ (reference sequence). Trimming shortened V by 5 bases and J by 5 bases, and 9 bases separated the two germline ends. The CDR3 has 12 amino acids. This CDR3 is CASSPDWTEAFF. CDR3 coding DNA: TGTGCCAGCAGCCCGGACTGGACTGAAGCTTTCTTT.

This clonotype was detected a few times. V and J are TRBV29-1 and TRBJ2-1; 8 bases are a match to TRBD2. Germline V gene sequence: CDR1 SQVTM, CDR2 ANQGSEA. The CDR3 has 14 amino acids. V dropped 5 bases and J dropped 3; count of bases not matched to a gene: 6. The CDR3 here is CSVTSGRLYNEQFF. The CDR3 DNA sequence: TGCAGCGTTACTAGCGGACGACTCTACAATGAGCAGTTCTTC.

The genes are TRBV6-1 and TRBJ2-7; 7 bases are a match to TRBD1. After removal of 2 bases from V and 6 bases from J, the junction contained 19 bases not matched to a gene. The CDR3 totals 18 residues. Germline V CDR1 and CDR2: MNHNS, SASEGT. Written as DNA, the CDR3 is TGTGCCAGCAGTGAACCCAGACACAGGGGACCGAACGGGTCCGAGCAGTACTTC. Its translation: CASSEPRHRGPNGSEQYF.

This clonotype came up a few times. The V call is TRBV29-1, the J call TRBJ2-1; the D is unclear. CDR1 is SQVTM, CDR2 ANQGSEA, per germline. This CDR3 comprises 13 residues. V dropped 4 bases and J dropped 7 bases, with 14 bases sitting between them. CDR3 residues: CSVGLDHLNEQFF. Written as DNA, the CDR3 is TGCAGCGTTGGACTGGACCACCTAAATGAGCAGTTCTTC.

V is TRBV28 and J is TRBJ2-4, with TRBD2 as a possible D gene (6 bases). The CDR3 totals 18 residues. With 1 base removed from V and 3 bases from J, the gap between germline ends came to 19 bases. The germline V gene encodes CDR1 MDHEN and CDR2 SYDVKM. This CDR3 is CASSLFGGSGAHKNIQYF. The CDR3 DNA reads TGTGCCAGCAGTTTATTTGGGGGTAGCGGAGCCCACAAAAACATTCAGTACTTC.

This chain joins TRBV11-2 and TRBJ2-7, with unresolved D. Trimming took off 0 bases at V and 6 bases at J, with 9 bases between the two ends. The CDR3 has 13 residues. Germline V gene sequence: CDR1 SGHAT, CDR2 FQNNGV. For the CDR3, the DNA is TGTGCCAGCAGCTTAGATCGAACCTCCGAGCAGTACTTC. Protein sequence: CASSLDRTSEQYF.

This clonotype has a handful of counts. This chain links TRBV11-2 with TRBJ2-1, with 9 bases aligning to TRBD2. The CDR3 consists of 14 residues. With 3 bases clipped from V and 9 bases from J, the junction kept 6 bases outside the gene matches. The V gene's germline CDR1 is SGHAT and CDR2 FQNNGV. CDR3 in DNA: TGTGCCAGCAGCTTCCTAGCGGGATCGACTGAGCAGTTCTTC. It encodes CASSFLAGSTEQFF.

This clonotype appeared a few times. This chain links TRBV5-1 with TRBJ1-2; unclear D gene. V dropped 0 bases and J dropped 7 bases, with 16 bases sitting between them. Germline CDR1 is SGHRS and CDR2 is YFSETQ. This CDR3 is 15 amino acids long. The CDR3 here is CASSLGTFMGSGYTF. The DNA for the CDR3 is TGCGCCAGCAGCTTGGGGACCTTTATGGGATCTGGCTACACCTTC.

This clonotype was seen a single time. The chain joins TRBV5-1 to TRBJ1-4, with D perhaps matching TRBD1 (6 bases). This CDR3 has 15 residues. Germline V gives CDR1 SGHRS, CDR2 YFSETQ. V was trimmed by 0 bases and J by 8 bases, leaving 14 bases between them. CDR3 sequence: CASSLEAGAREKLFF. The DNA of the CDR3 is TGCGCCAGCAGCTTGGAGGCGGGGGCTCGCGAAAAACTGTTTTTT.

The V and J genes are TRBV15 and TRBJ2-7, with D possibly being TRBD2 (5 bases). V was clipped by 0 bases and J by 4 bases, with 13 bases between them. Germline CDR1 is LNHNV and CDR2 is YYDKDF (reference sequence). This CDR3 is 15 amino acids long. The CDR3 nucleotides read TGTGCCACCAGCAGAGATGCGGACGGGGATTACGAGCAGTACTTC. This sequence encodes CATSRDADGDYEQYF.

This clonotype was detected ten times or more. V gene TRBV6-5 combines with J gene TRBJ2-7, with 7 bases that match TRBD1. The CDR3 extends over 14 amino acids. Germline V lookup: CDR1 MNHEY, CDR2 SVGAGI. Unmatched junction bases numbered 6, after V lost 5 bases and J lost 2 bases. The CDR3 spells CASSRDSNTYEQYF. CDR3 nucleotide sequence: TGTGCCAGCAGTCGGGACAGCAATACCTACGAGCAGTACTTC.

This clonotype has more than one count but fewer than ten. This sequence joins TRBV29-1 and TRBJ2-1; TRBD1 might be the D (6 bases). V lost 6 bases and J lost 10, with 16 bases in between. The germline V gene has CDR1 SQVTM and CDR2 ANQGSEA. The CDR3 totals 12 residues. This CDR3 reads CSVDRDTPEQFF. CDR3 in DNA: TGCAGCGTAGACCGGGACACCCCAGAGCAGTTCTTC.

The V and J genes are TRBV6-6 and TRBJ2-7; 16 nucleotides line up with TRBD2. The CDR3 runs 17 residues. Germline V lookup: CDR1 MNHNY, CDR2 SVGAGI (reference sequence). J gave up 2 bases and V 6 bases, and 7 bases lay outside the gene matches. The DNA of the CDR3 is TGTGCCAGCAGGGGCGGGACTAGCGGGAGGGCCACCTACGAGCAGTACTTC. Translating gives CASRGGTSGRATYEQYF.